This TCR beta chain was identified during a study of blood T cell repertoires in COVID-19 (TCRdb year 2020). About the study as a whole: The collaborator samples originated in the United States, Italy and Spain and spanned the acute and convalescent phases of COVID-19. The prospective study material was composed of cDNA or gDNA derived from T cells, B-cell-depleted T cells, or PBMCs. Deeply sampled blood TCRbeta repertoires from subjects exposed to, actively infected with, or recovered from COVID-19 were included in the dataset. A freely available public database, intended as a resource for researchers studying the immune response to SARS-CoV-2, is where the repertoires were released. The samples were drawn from two sources: the first 160 participants of the ongoing ImmuneRACE study, and approximately 1,300 subjects contributed by 6 global collaborators. A de-identified subject ID, COVID-19 status, age in years and sex were almost always included in the sample metadata. HLA class I and class II types, where available, came from metadata supplied by the sample provider rather than from assay-based typing. Summary of the overall study and its limitations: How much clinical and demographic metadata was included differed by source and by participant, and the metadata was provided uncurated.

Comments on this clone: The antigen this receptor binds is unknown. Base qualities are not at hand, and no much larger clone is one base apart.

The CDR3, from cysteine to phenylalanine, totals 12 residues. The DNA shown is the 36-base CDR3, in frame from base 1. V is cut by 2 bases and J by 7 bases, and the space between the germline ends is 8 bases. The germline V gene specifies MNHEY as CDR1 and SVGEGT as CDR2. TCRbeta CDR3 regions were amplified from genomic DNA using the immunoSEQ Assay, a bias-controlled multiplex PCR. Under the source paper's analysis protocol: Within the assay, amplification of reference gene primers was used to estimate how many nucleated cells each sample contained. To quantify the absolute abundance of each unique TCRbeta CDR3 rearrangement, sequence reads were collapsed and filtered. For each sample, productive Simpson clonality was calculated as the square root of Simpson's diversity index over productive rearrangements. TCRdb's version of the immuneACCESS table is confined to in-frame rearrangements and falls short of the full clone set. An unresolved V gene accounts for under half of the shortfall where checked; the remainder is of unknown origin. V, J and clone size are those of that table, while D and trimming were read from the DNA. The sample data list fewer than 300,000 clones, and approximately 81% of these were observed just once. The ten largest clones add up to approximately 3.1% of the sample.

Whole blood was collected in K2EDTA tubes by collaborating institutions according to the institutions' own protocols. For TCRbeta analysis, collaborators shipped samples in one of three forms: frozen whole blood, isolated PBMCs, or DNA extracted from either of those sample types. The sequencing input was peripheral blood. Recombination linked TRBV6-2 or TRBV6-3 to TRBJ2-5; the D gene remains uncertain. This sequence was found in a woman younger than 35 with acute or convalescent COVID-19. Read as DNA, the sequence is TGTGCCAGCAGTTACGACCTAGGGACCCAGTACTTC. Translated, this is CASSYDLGTQYF.